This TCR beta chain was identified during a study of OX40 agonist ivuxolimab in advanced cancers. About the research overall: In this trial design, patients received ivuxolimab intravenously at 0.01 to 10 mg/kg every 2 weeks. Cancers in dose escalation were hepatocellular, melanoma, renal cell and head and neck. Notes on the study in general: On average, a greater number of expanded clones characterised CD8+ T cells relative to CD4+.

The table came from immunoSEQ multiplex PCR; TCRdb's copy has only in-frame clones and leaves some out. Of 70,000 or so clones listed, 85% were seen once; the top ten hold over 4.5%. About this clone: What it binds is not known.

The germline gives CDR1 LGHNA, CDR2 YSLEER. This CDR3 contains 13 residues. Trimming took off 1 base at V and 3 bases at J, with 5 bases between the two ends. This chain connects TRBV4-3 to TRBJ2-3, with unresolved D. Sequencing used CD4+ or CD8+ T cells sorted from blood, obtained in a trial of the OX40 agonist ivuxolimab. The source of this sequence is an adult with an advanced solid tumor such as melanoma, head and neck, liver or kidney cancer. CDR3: CASSQGRTDTQYF. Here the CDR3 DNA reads TGCGCCAGCAGCCAAGGGAGAACAGATACGCAGTATTTT.